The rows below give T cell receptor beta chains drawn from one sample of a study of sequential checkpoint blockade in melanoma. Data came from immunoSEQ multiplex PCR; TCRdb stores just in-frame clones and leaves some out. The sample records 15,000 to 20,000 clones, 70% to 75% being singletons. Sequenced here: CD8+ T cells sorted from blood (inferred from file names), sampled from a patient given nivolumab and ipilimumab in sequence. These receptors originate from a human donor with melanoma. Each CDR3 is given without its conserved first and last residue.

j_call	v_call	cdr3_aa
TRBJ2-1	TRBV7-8	ASSPGTSGRASNEQF
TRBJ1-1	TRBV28	ASSERQGVNTEAF
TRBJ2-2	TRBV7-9	ASSPPDIKTDTNTGELF
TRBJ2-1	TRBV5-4	ASSFVAGVNNEQF
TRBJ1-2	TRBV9	ASSVSLNYGYT
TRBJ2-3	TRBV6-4	ASSRQGGADTQY
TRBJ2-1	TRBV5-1	ASSLDGGNEQF
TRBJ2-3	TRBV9	ASSAQLDTQY
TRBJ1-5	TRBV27	ASSPRGGSNQPQH
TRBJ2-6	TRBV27	ASSTTGQGARGANVLT
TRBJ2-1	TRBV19	ASSSMRDFNEQF
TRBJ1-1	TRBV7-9	ASSFNRDSTEAF
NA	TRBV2	APGQGTYEQY
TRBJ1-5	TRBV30	AWSEGQENQPQH
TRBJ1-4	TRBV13	ASSSGKGVGEKLF
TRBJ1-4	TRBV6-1	ASSEYHVPQANEKLF
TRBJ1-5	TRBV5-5	ASSLSGQDLLAQH
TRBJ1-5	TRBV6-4	ASSVGDGNQPQH
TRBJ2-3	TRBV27	ASSSPGLAGVADTQY
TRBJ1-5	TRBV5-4	ASSPGTGGYNQPQH
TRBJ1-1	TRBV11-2	ASSPHIREWEAF
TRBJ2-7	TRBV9	ASSPLQGPTYEQY
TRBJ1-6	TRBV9	ASSDPDSYNSPLH
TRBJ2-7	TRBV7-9	ASSGGQGIAYEQY
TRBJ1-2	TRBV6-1	ASSELGGYLSFGGYT
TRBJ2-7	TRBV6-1	ASSEAPGDSYEQY
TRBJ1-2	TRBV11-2	ASSGGQGFYGYT
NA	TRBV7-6	ASSLTSGGENTGELF
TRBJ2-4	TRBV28	ASSARTSGENIQY
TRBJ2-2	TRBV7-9	ASSEGRQGYGGELF
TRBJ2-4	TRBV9	ASSFQTGNIQY
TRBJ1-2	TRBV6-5	ASSYGTGTGYT
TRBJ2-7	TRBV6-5	ASSYSSGSYEQY
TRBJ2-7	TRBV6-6	ASRAGFEQY
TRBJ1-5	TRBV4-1	ASSPKTGGFEPQH
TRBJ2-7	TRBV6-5	ASRDRGVWEQY
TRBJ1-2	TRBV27	ASSPGTAYLNYGYT
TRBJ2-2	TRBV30	AWSSGTGDAGELF
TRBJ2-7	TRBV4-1	ASSQVSGLADEQY
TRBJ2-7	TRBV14	ASSTSGSFHEQY
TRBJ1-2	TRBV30	AWLDQGYGYT
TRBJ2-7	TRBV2	ASKDRPSSYEQY
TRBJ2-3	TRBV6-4	ASSAGESTDTQY
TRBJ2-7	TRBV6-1	ASSVTGTESYEQY
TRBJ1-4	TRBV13	ASSFYRGTNEKLF
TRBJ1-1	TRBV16	ASSQSVAGSEAF
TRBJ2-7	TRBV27	ASSVIAGGTYEQY
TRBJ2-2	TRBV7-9	ASSFQTGELF
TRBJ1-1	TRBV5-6	ASDSGGGTEAF
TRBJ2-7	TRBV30	AWSVTGSYEQY
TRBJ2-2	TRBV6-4	ASSDAGSAGELF
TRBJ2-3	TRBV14	ASSQDWDKATDTQY
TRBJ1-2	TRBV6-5	ASSNLGGAFGYT